These 12 T cell receptor beta chains share one sample of origin, sequenced in a study of T cells after yellow fever vaccination. TCRdb analysed the 5' RACE reads with MiXCR anew, one entry per CDR3 protein. The repertoire holds 500,000 to 650,000 distinct CDR3 sequences, with approximately 15% as singletons. The material was PBMCs, obtained on the day of the yellow fever booster vaccination. The receptors stem from a man between 25 and 39 years old who received the YFV17D yellow fever vaccine.

This clonotype was seen repeatedly, ten times or more. The rearrangement uses TRBV11-2 and TRBJ2-5; D gene ambiguous. CDR3 length equals 14 residues. V was clipped by 4 bases and J by 0 bases, with 9 bases between them. Germline V gene sequence: CDR1 SGHAT, CDR2 FQNNGV. In DNA form, the CDR3 reads TGTGCCAGCAGCTCCCTACTGTACCAAGAGACCCAGTACTTC. Translation: CASSSLLYQETQYF.

This clonotype was seen only a few times. This sequence joins TRBV24-1 and TRBJ2-7; TRBD1 matches at 9 bases. V dropped 4 bases and J dropped 7; count of bases not matched to a gene: 7. Germline V gene sequence: CDR1 KGHDR, CDR2 SFDVKD. The CDR3 has 14 amino acids. Here the CDR3 DNA reads TGTGCCACCAGTGACCCGGACAGGGGCGAGGAGCAGTACTTC. This encodes CATSDPDRGEEQYF.

V is TRBV12-3 or TRBV12-4 and J is TRBJ2-3; D ambiguous. CDR3 length: 15 residues. The V and J ends lost 5 bases and 2 bases respectively, with 14 bases between them. CDR3 in DNA: TGTGCCAGCAGTGGGCGCCCAGTTTCCACAGATACGCAGTATTTT. It specifies CASSGRPVSTDTQYF.

The J gene is TRBJ2-7, the V gene TRBV5-1, with D uncertain. CDR1 is SGHRS, CDR2 YFSETQ, per germline. V lost 4 bases and J lost 2, with 13 bases in between. The CDR3 covers 14 residues. The CDR3 nucleotides read TGCGCCAGCAGCGGGGAACCTGGAACCTACGAGCAGTACTTC. It translates to CASSGEPGTYEQYF.

V gene TRBV28 combines with J gene TRBJ2-2; D is unresolved. The CDR3 totals 13 residues. Germline V gene sequence: CDR1 MDHEN, CDR2 SYDVKM. Trimming took off 6 bases at V and 3 bases at J, with 8 bases between the two ends. CDR3 sequence (DNA): TGTGCCAGCAGCGTGCAGGACACCGGGGAGCTGTTTTTT. Amino acids: CASSVQDTGELFF.

A few counts support this clonotype. This rearrangement joins TRBV20-1 to TRBJ1-4; 9 bases map to TRBD1. The CDR3 extends over 15 amino acids. J gave up 4 bases and V 2 bases, and 5 bases lay outside the gene matches. Germline CDR1 and CDR2: DFQATT and SNEGSKA (reference sequence). The CDR3 coding sequence is TGCAGTGCTAGAATCCCGGGACAGGGTAATGAAAAACTGTTTTTT. This translates into CSARIPGQGNEKLFF.

This clonotype has only a few counts. CDR3 sequence (DNA): TGTGCCAGCAGCGCCAGGGAACACTATGGCTACACCTTC. Its protein product is CASSAREHYGYTF. The rearrangement joins TRBV9 to TRBJ1-2; the D gene is possibly TRBD1 (5 bases). The V end lost 3 bases, the J end lost 3 bases, and 9 bases lay between the germline ends. The CDR3 is 13 amino acids. Germline V gene data show CDR1 as SGDLS and CDR2 as YYNGEE.

CDR3 nucleotides: TGCGCCAGCAGCTTACAGGTCGGGGGAGCGAACACCGGGGAGCTGTTTTTT. As protein: CASSLQVGGANTGELFF. V usage is TRBV5-1 and J usage is TRBJ2-2; possible D gene TRBD2, 6 bases. The CDR3 length is 17 residues. CDR1 is SGHRS and CDR2 is YFSETQ in the germline V gene. Deletions cut 2 bases from V and 0 bases from J, with 14 bases between.

This clonotype was counted a few times. The chain couples TRBV15 to TRBJ1-1; maybe TRBD1 (5 bases). The CDR3 loop spans 14 amino acids. CDR1 is LNHNV and CDR2 is YYDKDF in the germline V gene (reference sequence). V dropped 5 bases and J dropped 4 bases, with 14 bases sitting between them. The CDR3 bases are TGTGCCACCAGCCTCCGACAGTCTCCCACTGAAGCTTTCTTT. This translates into CATSLRQSPTEAFF.

As to this clonotype: The junction differs from germline at one of its ends, possibly a read error. V and J are TRBV10-3 and TRBJ2-1, with TRBD2 matching over 11 bases. The V gene's germline CDR1 is ENHRY and CDR2 SYGVKD. This CDR3 is built from 17 residues. CDR3: CATRTSGSNRSCNEQFF. CDR3 DNA: TGTGCCACCCGGACTAGCGGGTCCAACCGCTCCTGCAATGAGCAGTTCTTC.

The rearrangement links TRBV20-1 to TRBJ2-2; D not certain. Trimming left V 0 bases short and J 8 bases short, with 13 bases between. The CDR3 runs 14 residues. The germline CDR1 and CDR2 sequences are DFQATT and SNEGSKA (reference sequence). The CDR3 DNA reads as TGCAGTGCTAGAGATTATCTTGCCCGGGGGGAGCTGTTTTTT. Its protein product is CSARDYLARGELFF.

The rearrangement links TRBV6-2 or TRBV6-3 to TRBJ2-3, with TRBD1 matching over 9 bases. The CDR3 length is 20 residues. Germline loops: CDR1 MNHEY, CDR2 SVGEGT. Unmatched junction bases numbered 18, after V lost 1 base and J lost 4 bases. DNA for the CDR3: TGTGCCAGCAGTTACTTGGGACAGGGCGCTCATGGAGGGAGATCAGATACGCAGTATTTT. Translation: CASSYLGQGAHGGRSDTQYF.